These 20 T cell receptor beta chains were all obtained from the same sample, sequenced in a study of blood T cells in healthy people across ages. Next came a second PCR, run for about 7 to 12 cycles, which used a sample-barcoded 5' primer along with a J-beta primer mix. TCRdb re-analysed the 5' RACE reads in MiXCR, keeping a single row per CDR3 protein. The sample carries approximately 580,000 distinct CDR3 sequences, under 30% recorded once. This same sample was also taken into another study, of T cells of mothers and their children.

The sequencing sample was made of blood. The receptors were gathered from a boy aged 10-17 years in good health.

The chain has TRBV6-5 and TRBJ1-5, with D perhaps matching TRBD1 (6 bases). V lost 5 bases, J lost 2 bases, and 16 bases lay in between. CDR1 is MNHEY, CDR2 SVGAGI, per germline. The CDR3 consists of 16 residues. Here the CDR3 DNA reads TGTGCCAGCAGTCCCGCGGGGGGGCTGGGCAATCAGCCCCAGCATTTT. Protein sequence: CASSPAGGLGNQPQHF.

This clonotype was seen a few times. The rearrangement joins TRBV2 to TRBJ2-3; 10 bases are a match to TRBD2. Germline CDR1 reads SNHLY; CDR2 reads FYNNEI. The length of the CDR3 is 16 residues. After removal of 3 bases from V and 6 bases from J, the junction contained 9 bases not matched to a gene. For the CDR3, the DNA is TGTGCCAGCAGTGATGGTGTAGCGGGGGGTTTGGATACGCAGTATTTT. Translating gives CASSDGVAGGLDTQYF. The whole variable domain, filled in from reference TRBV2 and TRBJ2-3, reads EPEVTQTPSHQVTQMGQEVILRCVPISNHLYFYWYRQILGQKVEFLVSFYNNEISEKSEIFDDQFSVERPDGSNFTLKIRSTKLEDSAMYFCASSDGVAGGLDTQYFGPGTRLTVL.

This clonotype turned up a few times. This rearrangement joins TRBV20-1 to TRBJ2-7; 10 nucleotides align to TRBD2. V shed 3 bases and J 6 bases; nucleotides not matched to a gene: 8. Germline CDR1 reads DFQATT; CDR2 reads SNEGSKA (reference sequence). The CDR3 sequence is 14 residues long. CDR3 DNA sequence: TGCAGTGCTAGCCAACTAGCGGGACTCTCCGAGCAGTACTTC. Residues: CSASQLAGLSEQYF.

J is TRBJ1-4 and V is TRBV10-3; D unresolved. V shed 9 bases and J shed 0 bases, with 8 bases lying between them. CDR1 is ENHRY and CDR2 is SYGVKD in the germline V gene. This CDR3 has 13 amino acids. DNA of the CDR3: TGTGCCATACGCGGCGCAACTAATGAAAAACTGTTTTTT. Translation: CAIRGATNEKLFF.

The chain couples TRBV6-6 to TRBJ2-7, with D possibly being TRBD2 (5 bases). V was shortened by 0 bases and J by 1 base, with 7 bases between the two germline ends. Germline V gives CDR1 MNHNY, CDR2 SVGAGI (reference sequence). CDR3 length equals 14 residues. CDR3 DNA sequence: TGTGCCAGCAGTTACTCGGAGGAGTCCTACGAGCAGTACTTC. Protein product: CASSYSEESYEQYF.

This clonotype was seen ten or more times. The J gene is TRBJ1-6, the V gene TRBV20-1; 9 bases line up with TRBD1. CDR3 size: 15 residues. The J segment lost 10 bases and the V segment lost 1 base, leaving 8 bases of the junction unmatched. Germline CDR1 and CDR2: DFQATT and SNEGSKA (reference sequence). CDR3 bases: TGCAGTGCTAGAGTACCGGGACAGGGCCACTCACCCCTCCACTTT. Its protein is CSARVPGQGHSPLHF.

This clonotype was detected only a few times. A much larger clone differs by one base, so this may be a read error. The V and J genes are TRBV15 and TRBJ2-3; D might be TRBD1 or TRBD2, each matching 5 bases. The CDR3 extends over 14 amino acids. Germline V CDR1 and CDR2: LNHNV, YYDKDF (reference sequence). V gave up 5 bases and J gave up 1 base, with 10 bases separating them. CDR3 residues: CATSGGTRTDTQYF. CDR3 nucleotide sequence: TGTGCCACCAGCGGGGGAACCCGCACAGATACGCAGTATTTT.

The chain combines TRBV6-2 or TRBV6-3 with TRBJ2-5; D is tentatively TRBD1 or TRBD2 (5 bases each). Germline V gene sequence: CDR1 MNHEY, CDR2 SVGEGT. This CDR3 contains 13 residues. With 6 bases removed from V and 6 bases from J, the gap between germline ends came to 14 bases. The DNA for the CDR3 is TGTGCCAGCAGCCGGGACGGGCAAAAGACCCAGTACTTC. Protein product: CASSRDGQKTQYF.

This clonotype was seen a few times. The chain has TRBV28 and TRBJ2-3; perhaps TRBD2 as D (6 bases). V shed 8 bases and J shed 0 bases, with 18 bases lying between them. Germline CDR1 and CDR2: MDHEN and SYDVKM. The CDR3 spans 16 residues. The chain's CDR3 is CASVEVGSGSTDTQYF. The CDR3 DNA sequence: TGTGCCAGCGTTGAGGTTGGTAGCGGAAGCACAGATACGCAGTATTTT.

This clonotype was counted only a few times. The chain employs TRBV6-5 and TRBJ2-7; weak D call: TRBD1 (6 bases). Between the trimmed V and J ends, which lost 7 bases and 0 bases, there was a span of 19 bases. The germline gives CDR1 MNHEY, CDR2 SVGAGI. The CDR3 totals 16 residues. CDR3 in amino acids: CASISRGPGASYEQYF. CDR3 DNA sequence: TGTGCCAGCATTTCCAGGGGACCAGGGGCCTCCTACGAGCAGTACTTC.

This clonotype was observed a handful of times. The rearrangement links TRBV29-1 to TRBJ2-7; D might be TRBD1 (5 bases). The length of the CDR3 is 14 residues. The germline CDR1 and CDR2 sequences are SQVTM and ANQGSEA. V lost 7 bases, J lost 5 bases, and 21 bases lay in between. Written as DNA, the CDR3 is TGCAGCGCCATTTCAGGGTCCTATTTGAACGAGCAGTACTTC. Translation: CSAISGSYLNEQYF.

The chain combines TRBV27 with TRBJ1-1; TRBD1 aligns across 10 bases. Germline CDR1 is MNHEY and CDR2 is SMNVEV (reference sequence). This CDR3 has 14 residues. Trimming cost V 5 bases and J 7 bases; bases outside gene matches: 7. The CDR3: CASSIIRDRGEAFF. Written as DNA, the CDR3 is TGTGCCAGCAGTATCATCCGGGACAGGGGTGAAGCTTTCTTT.

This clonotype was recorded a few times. CDR3 DNA sequence: TGCGCCAGCAGCGACAGGGGACGGAGTACTGAAGCTTTCTTT. Amino acids: CASSDRGRSTEAFF. V gene TRBV5-1 combines with J gene TRBJ1-1, with TRBD1 matching 8 bases. The CDR3 is 14 residues long. With 4 bases clipped from V and 5 bases from J, the junction kept 7 bases outside the gene matches. The V gene's germline CDR1 is SGHRS and CDR2 YFSETQ.

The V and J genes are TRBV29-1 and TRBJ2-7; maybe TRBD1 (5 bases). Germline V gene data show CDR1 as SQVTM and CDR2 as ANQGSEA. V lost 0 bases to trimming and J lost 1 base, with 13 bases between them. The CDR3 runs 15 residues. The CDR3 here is CSVEEGQRQSYEQYF. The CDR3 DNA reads TGCAGCGTTGAAGAGGGGCAGCGACAGTCCTACGAGCAGTACTTC.

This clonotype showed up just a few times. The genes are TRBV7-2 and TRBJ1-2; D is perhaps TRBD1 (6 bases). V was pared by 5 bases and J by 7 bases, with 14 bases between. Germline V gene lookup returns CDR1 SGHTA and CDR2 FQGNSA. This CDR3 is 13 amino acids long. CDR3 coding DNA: TGTGCCAGCAGCCTCAACAGGGTGGGTGGCTACACCTTC. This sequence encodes CASSLNRVGGYTF.

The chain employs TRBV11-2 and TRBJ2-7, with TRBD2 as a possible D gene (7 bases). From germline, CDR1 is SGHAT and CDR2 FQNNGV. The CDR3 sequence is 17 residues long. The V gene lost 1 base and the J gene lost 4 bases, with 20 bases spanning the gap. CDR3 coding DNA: TGTGCCAGCAGCTTAGTATATGGGGACGGGGGGCTTTACGAGCAGTACTTC. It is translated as CASSLVYGDGGLYEQYF.

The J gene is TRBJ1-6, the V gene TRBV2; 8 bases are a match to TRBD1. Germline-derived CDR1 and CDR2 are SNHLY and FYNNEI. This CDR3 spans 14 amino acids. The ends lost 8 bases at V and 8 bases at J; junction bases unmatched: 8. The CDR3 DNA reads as TGTGCCAGCCTCCGGACAGGGCTGGATTCACCCCTCCACTTT. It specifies CASLRTGLDSPLHF.

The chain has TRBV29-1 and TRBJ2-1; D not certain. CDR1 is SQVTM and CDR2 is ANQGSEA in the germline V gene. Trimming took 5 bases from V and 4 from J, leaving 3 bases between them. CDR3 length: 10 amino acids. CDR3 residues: CSVSYNEQFF. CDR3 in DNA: TGCAGCGTTTCATACAATGAGCAGTTCTTC.

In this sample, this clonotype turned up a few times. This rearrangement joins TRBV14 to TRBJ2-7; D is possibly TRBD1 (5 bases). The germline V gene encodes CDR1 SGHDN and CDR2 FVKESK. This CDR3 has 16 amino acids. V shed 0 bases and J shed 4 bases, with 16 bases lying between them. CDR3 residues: CASSQEFGRASYEQYF. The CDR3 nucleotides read TGTGCCAGCAGCCAAGAGTTCGGCAGGGCCTCTTACGAGCAGTACTTC.

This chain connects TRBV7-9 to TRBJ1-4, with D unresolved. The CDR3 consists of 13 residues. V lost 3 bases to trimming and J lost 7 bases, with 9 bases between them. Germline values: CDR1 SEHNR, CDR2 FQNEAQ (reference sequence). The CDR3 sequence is CASSLRSGEKLFF. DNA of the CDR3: TGTGCCAGCAGCTTGAGATCGGGTGAAAAACTGTTTTTT.